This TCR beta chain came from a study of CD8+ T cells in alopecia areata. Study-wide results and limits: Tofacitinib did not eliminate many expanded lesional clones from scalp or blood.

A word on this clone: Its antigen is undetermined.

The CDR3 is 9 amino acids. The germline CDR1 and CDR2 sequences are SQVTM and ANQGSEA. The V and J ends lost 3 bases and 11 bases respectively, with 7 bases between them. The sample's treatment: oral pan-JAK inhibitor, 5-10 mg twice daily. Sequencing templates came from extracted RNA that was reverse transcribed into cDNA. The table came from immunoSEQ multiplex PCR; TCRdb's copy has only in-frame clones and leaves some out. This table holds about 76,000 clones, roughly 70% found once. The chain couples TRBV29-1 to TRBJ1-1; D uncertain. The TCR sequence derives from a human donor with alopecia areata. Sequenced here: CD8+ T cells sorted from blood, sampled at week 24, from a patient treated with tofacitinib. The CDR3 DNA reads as TGCAGCGTTGACGGTGACGCTTTCTTT. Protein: CSVDGDAFF.